This T cell receptor (beta chain) is from a study of graft-versus-host responses after intestinal transplantation. Study background: Isolated intestinal, liver-intestinal, or multivisceral transplants had been given to the recipients. Anti-thymocyte globulin induction, then tacrolimus and steroids for around 3 years, went to all recipients. Study-wide findings and caveats: The study found high graft-versus-host to host-versus-graft clonal ratios in allografts of patients with graft-donor T cell macrochimerism.

From germline, CDR1 is SGHTA and CDR2 FQGTGA. This CDR3 spans 10 amino acids. Deletions cut 11 bases from V and 5 bases from J, with 10 bases between. This clone has a handful of counts. The antigen is unknown. Libraries were prepared by immunoSEQ multiplex PCR; TCRdb keeps only in-frame clonotypes and omits some of them. The repertoire consists of 60,000 or so clones, with approximately 90% occurring once and the leading ten covering 2.5% to 3%. J is TRBJ2-7 and V is TRBV7-3; the D is unclear. This sequence originates from a human patient who received an intestinal transplant, so some T cells may come from the graft donor. The starting material was PBMCs, obtained about 120 days after intestinal transplantation. The CDR3 region is CAPPRNEQYF. In DNA, the CDR3 is TGTGCCCCCCCCCGCAACGAGCAGTACTTC.